The clone carrying this TCR beta chain has just a few counts. This specimen belongs to a study of blood T cells in healthy people across ages. V dropped 5 bases and J dropped 6 bases, with 19 bases sitting between them. The CDR3 is 15 residues long. Germline CDR1 is SGHTA and CDR2 is FQGNSA. A second PCR, run for roughly 7 to 12 cycles, used a sample-barcoded 5' primer plus a J-beta primer mix. Each TCR beta cDNA got a 12-nucleotide random molecular identifier. Each CDR3 protein is one row after TCRdb ran MiXCR on the 5' RACE reads. This table holds more than 650,000 distinct CDR3 sequences, roughly 24% found once. This sample was also put to use in a study of T cells of mothers and their children. That study reports: Donors comprised three healthy Caucasian mothers plus their six children.

This sequence was found in a boy aged 5 to 17 in good health. The material sequenced was blood. The chain has TRBV7-2 and TRBJ1-2; possible D gene TRBD1, 5 bases. CDR3 protein: CASSLQYGAINGYTF. The CDR3 DNA reads TGTGCCAGCAGCCTACAATACGGGGCTATTAATGGCTACACCTTC.